The 20 T cell receptor beta chains presented below share a single source sample, sequenced in a study of shared clonotypes between healthy human individuals. The method was immunoSEQ multiplex PCR; TCRdb's version includes in-frame clones alone and lacks a portion of them. Of fewer than 3 million clones listed, less than 95% are singletons. The sequencing sample was made of naive CD4+ T cells from PBMCs. Documented subset: CD45RA+ positively selected. Receptors originate from a man between 18 and 35 years old in good health. Some clones in this sample may be carry-over from other donors' samples.

The rearrangement joins TRBV5-4 to TRBJ2-7; 11 bases are a match to TRBD2. The V gene end was trimmed by 4 bases and the J gene end by 3 bases; junction bases not matched to a gene: 12. Per the germline V gene, CDR1 is SGHNT and CDR2 is YYREEE (reference sequence). The CDR3 covers 17 residues. As DNA, the CDR3 is TGTGCCAGCAGCGAATTACTAGCGGGAGACATATTCTACGAGCAGTACTTC. This gives the protein CASSELLAGDIFYEQYF.

The gene calls are TRBV19 and TRBJ1-4; weak D call: TRBD1 (6 bases). The germline V gene has CDR1 LNHDA and CDR2 SQIVND (reference sequence). V was trimmed by 3 bases and J by 7 bases, leaving 12 bases between them. The CDR3 has 14 residues. In DNA form, the CDR3 reads TGTGCCAGTAGTATTACACAGGGACGTGAAAAACTGTTTTTT. Translation gives CASSITQGREKLFF.

The CDR3 coding sequence is TGTGCCAGCAGTGAAACAGGGGTGAACACCGGGGAGCTGTTTTTT. Amino acid sequence: CASSETGVNTGELFF. The chain has TRBV6-1 and TRBJ2-2; 7 bases match TRBD1. The CDR3 covers 15 residues. CDR1 and CDR2 (germline): MNHNS, SASEGT. V lost 2 bases to trimming and J lost 1 base; unmatched junction nucleotides: 1.

J is TRBJ2-5 and V is TRBV5-1; perhaps D is TRBD1 or TRBD2 (5 bases each). CDR1 and CDR2 from the germline V gene are SGHRS and YFSETQ. Trimming stripped 4 bases from V and 9 bases from J, with 19 bases between. CDR3 length equals 14 residues. The CDR3 sequence is CASSAARGPTAQYF. For the CDR3, the DNA is TGCGCCAGCAGCGCCGCCCGGGGACCAACGGCCCAGTACTTC.

A remark on this clone: Other DNA sequences in this specimen translate into the identical CDR3. The rearrangement joins TRBV5-4 to TRBJ2-7; 12 bases agree with TRBD2. The CDR3 has 16 amino acids. The germline gives CDR1 SGHNT, CDR2 YYREEE (reference sequence). The junction had 6 bases not matched to a gene; V was cut back by 4 bases and J by 1 base. CDR3 in DNA: TGTGCCAGCAGCCCCGGGACTAGCGGGTTATCCTACGAGCAGTACTTC. This sequence encodes CASSPGTSGLSYEQYF. Full variable domain (outside the CDR3, taken from reference TRBV5-4 and TRBJ2-7): ETGVTQSPTHLIKTRGQQVTLRCSSQSGHNTVSWYQQALGQGPQFIFQYYREEENGRGNFPPRFSGLQFPNYSSELNVNALELDDSALYLCASSPGTSGLSYEQYFGPGTRLTVT.

This chain uses TRBV5-4 with TRBJ1-2; no clear D. The CDR3 contains 13 residues. Germline CDR1 SGHNT, CDR2 YYREEE (reference sequence). Trimming took 2 bases from V and 4 from J, leaving 9 bases between them. Written as DNA, the CDR3 is TGTGCCAGCAGCTTAGGAGTTATCTATGGCTACACCTTC. It yields the protein CASSLGVIYGYTF.

This clone was counted between two and nine times. The rearrangement joins TRBV20-1 to TRBJ1-1; no clear D. Trimming took 2 bases from V and 10 from J, leaving 11 bases between them. The CDR3 length is 11 residues. The germline V gene has CDR1 DFQATT and CDR2 SNEGSKA (reference sequence). The CDR3 sequence is CSARSGSRAFF. The CDR3 bases are TGCAGTGCTAGATCCGGGTCCAGAGCTTTCTTT.

A single count supports this clone. The gene calls are TRBV9 and TRBJ2-1, with no clear D. The germline CDR1 and CDR2 sequences are SGDLS and YYNGEE. CDR3 length: 15 amino acids. Trimming took 4 bases from V and 6 from J, leaving 17 bases between them. The CDR3 protein is CASSYPPASPNEQFF. The CDR3 DNA sequence: TGTGCCAGCAGCTACCCTCCCGCTAGTCCCAATGAGCAGTTCTTC.

The genes are TRBV4-1 and TRBJ2-7; D is perhaps TRBD2 (5 bases). Trimming left V 0 bases short and J 1 base short, with 13 bases between. The length of the CDR3 is 16 residues. Germline-derived CDR1 and CDR2 are MGHRA and YSYEKL. CDR3 loop: CASSQDEWSGSYEQYF. In nucleotides, the CDR3 is TGCGCCAGCAGCCAAGATGAATGGAGCGGTTCCTACGAGCAGTACTTC.

V is TRBV20-1 and J is TRBJ1-2; no reliable D call. Trimming shortened V by 6 bases and J by 1 base, and 6 bases separated the two germline ends. From germline, CDR1 is DFQATT and CDR2 SNEGSKA (reference sequence). The CDR3 is 11 residues long. CDR3 protein: CSAAVNYGYTF. The CDR3 DNA is TGCAGTGCCGCAGTTAACTATGGCTACACCTTC.

The chain combines TRBV7-2 with TRBJ2-7; the D is unclear. Trimming took off 3 bases at V and 3 bases at J, with 15 bases between the two ends. CDR1 and CDR2 (germline): SGHTA, FQGNSA. The CDR3 runs to 15 residues. CDR3 region: CASSFLRVSNYEQYF. Here the CDR3 DNA reads TGTGCCAGCAGCTTTCTCCGGGTCTCGAACTACGAGCAGTACTTC. Using reference TRBV7-2 and TRBJ2-7 for the parts outside the CDR3, the full variable domain is GAGVSQSPSNKVTEKGKDVELRCDPISGHTALYWYRQSLGQGLEFLIYFQGNSAPDKSGLPSDRFSAERTGGSVSTLTIQRTQQEDSAVYLCASSFLRVSNYEQYFGPGTRLTVT.

This chain connects TRBV4-1 to TRBJ2-5; 10 nucleotides agree with TRBD2. The CDR3 spans 16 residues. The trim removed 1 base at V and 5 bases at J, leaving 7 bases unmatched. Germline loops: CDR1 MGHRA, CDR2 YSYEKL. CDR3 sequence: CASSQALAGVTETQYF. CDR3 DNA sequence: TGCGCCAGCAGCCAAGCGCTAGCGGGAGTTACTGAGACCCAGTACTTC.

This chain connects TRBV28 to TRBJ1-4; maybe TRBD1 (5 bases). Germline loops: CDR1 MDHEN, CDR2 SYDVKM. The germline V and J ends were trimmed by 5 bases and 8 bases, with 24 bases remaining between them. The CDR3 is 17 residues long. The CDR3 is CASSGDLGRQGNEKLFF. As DNA, the CDR3 is TGTGCCAGCAGTGGGGACCTCGGGAGGCAGGGTAACGAAAAACTGTTTTTT.

The chain joins TRBV5-1 to TRBJ2-5; D perhaps matches TRBD2 (6 bases). Per germline, CDR1 SGHRS and CDR2 YFSETQ. The V end lost 2 bases, the J end lost 2 bases, and 13 bases lay between the germline ends. The CDR3 length is 15 residues. CDR3 amino acids: CASSFLGTLQETQYF. DNA for the CDR3: TGCGCCAGCAGCTTTCTCGGGACTCTTCAAGAGACCCAGTACTTC. Looking up the rest from reference TRBV5-1 and TRBJ2-5 gives the full variable domain: KAGVTQTPRYLIKTRGQQVTLSCSPISGHRSVSWYQQTPGQGLQFLFEYFSETQRNKGNFPGRFSGRQFSNSRSEMNVSTLELGDSALYLCASSFLGTLQETQYFGPGTRLLVL.

J is TRBJ2-2 and V is TRBV6-1; 8 nucleotides line up with TRBD1. CDR3 length: 15 residues. V was pared by 2 bases and J by 5 bases, with 4 bases of the junction left unmatched. From germline, CDR1 is MNHNS and CDR2 SASEGT. The CDR3 sequence: CASSERTGLTGELFF. CDR3 coding DNA: TGTGCCAGCAGTGAACGGACAGGGTTAACCGGGGAGCTGTTTTTT.

V and J are TRBV28 and TRBJ2-1; D is possibly TRBD2 (5 bases). The germline CDR1 and CDR2 sequences are MDHEN and SYDVKM. V gave up 2 bases and J gave up 4 bases, with 15 bases separating them. This CDR3 is 16 amino acids long. CDR3 sequence (DNA): TGTGCCAGCAGTTTAGCGAGAGTGGGAGAATACAATGAGCAGTTCTTC. Translating gives CASSLARVGEYNEQFF.

The chain is built from TRBV5-4 and TRBJ2-5, with 10 bases matching TRBD1. The CDR3 loop spans 15 amino acids. V shed 4 bases, J shed 4 bases, and the junction held 7 bases outside the gene matches. The germline V gene has CDR1 SGHNT and CDR2 YYREEE (reference sequence). CDR3 residues: CASSPRQGAGETQYF. CDR3 bases: TGTGCCAGCAGCCCCAGACAGGGGGCGGGAGAGACCCAGTACTTC.

The chain couples TRBV5-1 to TRBJ2-7; 9 positions agree with TRBD2. V shed 0 bases and J 6 bases; nucleotides not matched to a gene: 7. Germline CDR1 is SGHRS and CDR2 is YFSETQ. The CDR3 sequence is 15 residues long. CDR3 protein: CASSLVAGGGFEQYF. DNA of the CDR3: TGCGCCAGCAGCTTGGTTGCGGGAGGGGGGTTCGAGCAGTACTTC.

The rearrangement uses TRBV16 and TRBJ1-5, with 7 positions matching TRBD1. Germline V CDR1 and CDR2: KGHSY, FQNENV. The CDR3 spans 16 residues. V shed 0 bases, J shed 5 bases, and the junction held 7 bases outside the gene matches. The CDR3 sequence is CASSQSKQGIHQPQHF. DNA for the CDR3: TGTGCCAGCAGCCAATCAAAACAGGGGATACATCAGCCCCAGCATTTT.

The V and J genes are TRBV7-6 and TRBJ2-1; TRBD1 or TRBD2 may be the D gene (5 bases each). The germline V gene has CDR1 SGHVS and CDR2 FNYEAQ. The ends were cut back, 4 bases at V and 10 bases at J, with 14 bases in the middle. The CDR3 is 13 residues long. CDR3 in DNA: TGTGCCAGCAGCTCCTTGGGGCCGGGGGAGCAGTTCTTC. Protein product: CASSSLGPGEQFF.